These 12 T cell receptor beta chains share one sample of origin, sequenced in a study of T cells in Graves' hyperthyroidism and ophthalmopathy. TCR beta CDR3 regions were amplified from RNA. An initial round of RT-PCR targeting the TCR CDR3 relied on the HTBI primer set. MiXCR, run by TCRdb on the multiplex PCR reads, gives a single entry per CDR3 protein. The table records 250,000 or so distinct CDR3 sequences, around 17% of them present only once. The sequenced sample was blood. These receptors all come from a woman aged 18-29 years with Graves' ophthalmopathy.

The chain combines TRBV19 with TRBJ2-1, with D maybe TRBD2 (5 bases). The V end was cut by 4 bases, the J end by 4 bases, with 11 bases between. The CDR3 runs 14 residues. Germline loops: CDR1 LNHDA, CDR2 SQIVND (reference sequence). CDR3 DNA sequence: TGTGCCAGTAGTACCCTAGCCGGGTACAATGAGCAGTTCTTC. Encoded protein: CASSTLAGYNEQFF.

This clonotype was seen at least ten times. This CDR3 is CASSPGQGPNYGYTF. The CDR3 nucleotides read TGTGCCAGCAGTCCCGGACAGGGACCTAACTATGGCTACACCTTC. The rearrangement links TRBV27 to TRBJ1-2, with 8 positions matching TRBD1. There are 15 residues in the CDR3. Germline CDR1 reads MNHEY; CDR2 reads SMNVEV (reference sequence). V dropped 5 bases and J dropped 0; count of bases not matched to a gene: 5.

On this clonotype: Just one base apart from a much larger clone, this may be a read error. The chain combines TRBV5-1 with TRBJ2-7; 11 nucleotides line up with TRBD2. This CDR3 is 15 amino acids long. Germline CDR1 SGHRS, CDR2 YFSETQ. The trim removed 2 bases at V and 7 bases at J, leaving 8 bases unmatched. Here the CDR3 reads CASSLLAGAFNEQYF. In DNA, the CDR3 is TGCGCCAGCAGCTTACTAGCGGGGGCGTTTAATGAGCAGTACTTC.

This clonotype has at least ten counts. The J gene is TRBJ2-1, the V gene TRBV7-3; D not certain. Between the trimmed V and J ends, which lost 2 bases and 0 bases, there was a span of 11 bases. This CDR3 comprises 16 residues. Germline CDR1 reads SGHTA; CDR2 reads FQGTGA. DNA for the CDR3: TGTGCCAGCAGCTTACTGCCGGGCCGCTCCTACAATGAGCAGTTCTTC. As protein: CASSLLPGRSYNEQFF.

CDR3 loop: CASSPRLAGTEQFF. The DNA for the CDR3 is TGTGCCAGCAGCCCTCGACTAGCGGGAACTGAGCAGTTCTTC. The chain recombines TRBV7-2 with TRBJ2-1; the match to TRBD2 covers 11 bases. Per germline, CDR1 SGHTA and CDR2 FQGNSA. The junction had 6 bases not matched to a gene; V was cut back by 5 bases and J by 9 bases. There are 14 residues in the CDR3.

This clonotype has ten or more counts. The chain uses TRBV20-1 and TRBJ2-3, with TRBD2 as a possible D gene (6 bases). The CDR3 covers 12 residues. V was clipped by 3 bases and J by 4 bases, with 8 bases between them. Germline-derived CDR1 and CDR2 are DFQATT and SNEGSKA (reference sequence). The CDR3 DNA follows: TGCAGTGCTAGGACGGGGGCAGATACGCAGTATTTT. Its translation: CSARTGADTQYF.

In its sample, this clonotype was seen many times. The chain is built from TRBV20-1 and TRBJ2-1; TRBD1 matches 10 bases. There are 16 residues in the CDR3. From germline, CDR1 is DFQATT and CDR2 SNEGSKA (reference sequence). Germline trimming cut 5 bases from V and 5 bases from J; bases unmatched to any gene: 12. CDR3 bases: TGCAGTGCTGGCCCGGACAGGGGGATTTGGGACAATGAGCAGTTCTTC. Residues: CSAGPDRGIWDNEQFF.

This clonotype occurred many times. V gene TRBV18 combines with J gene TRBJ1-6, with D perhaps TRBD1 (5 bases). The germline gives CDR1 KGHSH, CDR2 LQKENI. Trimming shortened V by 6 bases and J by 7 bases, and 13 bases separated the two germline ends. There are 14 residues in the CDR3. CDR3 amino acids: CASSLRGWNSPLHF. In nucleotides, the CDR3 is TGTGCCAGCTCCTTGAGGGGCTGGAATTCACCCCTCCACTTT. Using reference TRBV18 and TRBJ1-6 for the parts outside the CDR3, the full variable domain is NAGVMQNPRHLVRRRGQEARLRCSPMKGHSHVYWYRQLPEEGLKFMVYLQKENIIDESGMPKERFSAEFPKEGPSILRIQQVVRGDSAAYFCASSLRGWNSPLHFGNGTRLTVT.

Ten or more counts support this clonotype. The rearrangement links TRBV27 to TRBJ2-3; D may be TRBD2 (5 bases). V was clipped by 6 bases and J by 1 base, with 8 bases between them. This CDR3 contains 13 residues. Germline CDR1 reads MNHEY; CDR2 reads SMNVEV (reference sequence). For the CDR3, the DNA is TGTGCCAGCAGGACGGAGGGCACAGATACGCAGTATTTT. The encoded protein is CASRTEGTDTQYF.

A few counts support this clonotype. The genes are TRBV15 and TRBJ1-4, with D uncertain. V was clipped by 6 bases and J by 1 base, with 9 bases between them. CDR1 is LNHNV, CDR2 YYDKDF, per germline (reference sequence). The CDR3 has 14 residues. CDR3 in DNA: TGTGCCACCAGTACCCGAGGAACTAATGAAAAACTGTTTTTT. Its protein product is CATSTRGTNEKLFF.

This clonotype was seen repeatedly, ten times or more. The DNA for the CDR3 is TGTGCCAGCACCACGGTGGGGGTAGACGACGAGCAGTACTTC. Amino acid sequence: CASTTVGVDDEQYF. The chain employs TRBV28 and TRBJ2-7; the D gene could be TRBD1 or TRBD2 (5 bases each). Germline lookup yields CDR1 MDHEN and CDR2 SYDVKM. The V end lost 7 bases, the J end lost 5 bases, and 18 bases lay between the germline ends. The CDR3 sequence is 14 residues long.

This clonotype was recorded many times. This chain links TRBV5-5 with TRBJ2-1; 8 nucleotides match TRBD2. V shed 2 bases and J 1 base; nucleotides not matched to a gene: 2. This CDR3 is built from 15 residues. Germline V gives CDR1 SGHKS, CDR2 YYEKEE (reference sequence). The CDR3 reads CASSFSGTSYNEQFF. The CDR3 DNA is TGTGCCAGCAGCTTTAGCGGGACGTCCTACAATGAGCAGTTCTTC. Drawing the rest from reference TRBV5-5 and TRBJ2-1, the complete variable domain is DAGVTQSPTHLIKTRGQQVTLRCSPISGHKSVSWYQQVLGQGPQFIFQYYEKEERGRGNFPDRFSARQFPNYSSELNVNALLLGDSALYLCASSFSGTSYNEQFFGPGTRLTVL.